Shown below are 31 T cell receptor beta chains from a single sample sequenced in a study of T cells in Graves' hyperthyroidism and ophthalmopathy. It was RNA transcripts that yielded the amplified TCR beta CDR3 regions. The TCR CDR3 was amplified in a first-round RT-PCR using the HTBI primer set. TCRdb used MiXCR to reprocess the multiplex PCR reads, holding one entry per CDR3 protein. This sample has about 500,000 distinct CDR3 sequences; approximately 49% occur once, and the top ten carry approximately 44%. The sequenced sample consisted of peripheral blood or thyroid tissue (not recorded which). The source is an adult woman with Graves' disease, either hyperthyroidism or ophthalmopathy (not recorded which).

This clonotype was seen repeatedly, ten times or more. V gene TRBV10-3 combines with J gene TRBJ1-4; D gene unclear. The CDR3 consists of 13 residues. Looked up from germline, CDR1 is ENHRY and CDR2 is SYGVKD. The ends were cut back, 8 bases at V and 2 bases at J, with 9 bases in the middle. CDR3 DNA: TGTGCCATCGGACGGGAGACTAATGAAAAACTGTTTTTT. Translation: CAIGRETNEKLFF.

This sequence joins TRBV7-9 and TRBJ1-1; the match to TRBD1 covers 7 bases. There are 15 residues in the CDR3. The germline CDR1 and CDR2 sequences are SEHNR and FQNEAQ (reference sequence). The J segment lost 1 base and the V segment lost 6 bases, leaving 8 bases of the junction unmatched. The CDR3, as DNA: TGTGCCAGCAGAGCTAGCGGGACAGCGAACACTGAAGCTTTCTTT. Encoded protein: CASRASGTANTEAFF.

The table lists this clonotype with many counts. This rearrangement joins TRBV20-1 to TRBJ1-5; D gene unclear. The germline V gene encodes CDR1 DFQATT and CDR2 SNEGSKA (reference sequence). This CDR3 comprises 12 residues. Trimming shortened V by 6 bases and J by 6 bases, and 12 bases separated the two germline ends. The CDR3 reads CSARMRGQPQHF. The CDR3 DNA reads as TGCAGTGCCAGAATGCGCGGTCAGCCCCAGCATTTT.

J is TRBJ1-4 and V is TRBV20-1; possibly TRBD1 for D (6 bases). V was pared by 5 bases and J by 3 bases, with 13 bases between. Germline lookup yields CDR1 DFQATT and CDR2 SNEGSKA (reference sequence). This CDR3 has 14 amino acids. The CDR3 nucleotides read TGCAGTGCTCTTTGGGGGGGGCCTAATGAAAAACTGTTTTTT. It codes for CSALWGGPNEKLFF.

A note on this clonotype: A read error may produce the germline difference seen at one junction end. The chain combines TRBV19 with TRBJ1-4; no reliable D call. Germline V gene lookup returns CDR1 LNHDA and CDR2 SQIVND (reference sequence). The CDR3 contains 10 residues. The CDR3 bases are TGTGCCAGTAGTAGATCATCGGCTACATTT. Encoded protein: CASSRSSATF.

The chain joins TRBV14 to TRBJ1-2; no clear D. Germline V gene lookup returns CDR1 SGHDN and CDR2 FVKESK. Trimming left V 4 bases short and J 3 bases short, with 12 bases between. The CDR3 has 14 residues. The CDR3 DNA sequence: TGTGCCAGCAGCCGCGTCGGGGAATACTATGGCTACACCTTC. The encoded protein is CASSRVGEYYGYTF.

Comment on this clonotype: Compared with germline, one end of the junction differs, possibly owing to a read error. The genes are TRBV12-3 or TRBV12-4 and TRBJ1-1; D ambiguous. CDR3 length: 14 amino acids. This chain's CDR3 is CASSVFGGSTESFF. The DNA for the CDR3 is TGTGCCAGCAGTGTTTTTGGAGGGTCCACTGAATCTTTCTTT.

The chain combines TRBV7-2 with TRBJ1-3, with TRBD1 matching over 8 bases. The J segment lost 4 bases and the V segment lost 6 bases, leaving 8 bases of the junction unmatched. The CDR3 length is 15 residues. The germline V gene has CDR1 SGHTA and CDR2 FQGNSA. The CDR3 DNA sequence: TGTGCCAGCAGTGTGGCAGGGGGCGACGGAAACACCATATATTTT. It encodes CASSVAGGDGNTIYF.

This clonotype was seen at least ten times. This chain uses TRBV11-2 with TRBJ2-7; possibly TRBD1 or TRBD2 for D (5 bases each). V lost 4 bases and J 0 bases, leaving 19 bases between the germline ends. The CDR3 contains 17 residues. The germline gives CDR1 SGHAT, CDR2 FQNNGV. In DNA, the CDR3 is TGTGCCAGCAGCTCTTTACGGGGCGGCCGCAGCTCCTACGAGCAGTACTTC. Amino acids: CASSSLRGGRSSYEQYF.

At least ten counts were recorded for this clonotype. The chain couples TRBV11-2 to TRBJ2-7; 8 bases line up with TRBD2. Trimming took 8 bases from V and 6 from J; bases not matched to a gene: 15. The germline gives CDR1 SGHAT, CDR2 FQNNGV. The CDR3 covers 15 residues. The CDR3 reads CASDQLADARSEQYF. For the CDR3, the DNA is TGTGCCAGCGATCAACTAGCGGATGCGCGGAGCGAGCAGTACTTC.

This clonotype was picked up many times. The chain recombines TRBV10-3 with TRBJ1-2, with a tentative D call TRBD1 (5 bases). The CDR3 consists of 13 residues. CDR1 ENHRY and CDR2 SYGVKD come from the germline V gene. V was pared by 8 bases and J by 5 bases, with 15 bases between. The CDR3: CAISAGTSYGYTF. As DNA, the CDR3 is TGTGCCATCTCGGCCGGGACGTCTTATGGCTACACCTTC.

This clonotype was counted ten times or more. The CDR3 protein is CASSGRDRASYEQYF. CDR3 bases: TGTGCCAGCAGCGGCCGGGACAGGGCCTCCTACGAGCAGTACTTC. The chain recombines TRBV5-6 with TRBJ2-7; 9 positions agree with TRBD1. Germline V CDR1 and CDR2: SGHDT, YYEEEE. The CDR3 is made up of 15 amino acids. With 4 bases clipped from V and 0 bases from J, the junction kept 5 bases outside the gene matches.

This sequence joins TRBV4-3 and TRBJ1-1; D is unclear. Deletions cut 1 base from V and 0 bases from J, with 12 bases between. Germline V gives CDR1 LGHNA, CDR2 YSLEER. The CDR3 is 16 amino acids. Here the CDR3 DNA reads TGCGCCAGCAGCCAAGCATCAGACCCTATGAACACTGAAGCTTTCTTT. Translation: CASSQASDPMNTEAFF.

The V gene is TRBV7-9, the J gene TRBJ2-2, with unresolved D. This CDR3 contains 12 residues. V was cut by 1 base and J by 10 bases, with 7 bases left in between. Germline values: CDR1 SEHNR, CDR2 FQNEAQ (reference sequence). The CDR3 nucleotides are TGTGCCAGCAGCTTAGGCGGTACGGAGCTGTTTTTT. Its translation is CASSLGGTELFF.

The V and J genes are TRBV13 and TRBJ1-6; 8 nucleotides agree with TRBD1. This CDR3 has 15 amino acids. From germline, CDR1 is PRHDT and CDR2 FYEKMQ (reference sequence). V dropped 3 bases and J dropped 7; count of bases not matched to a gene: 5. CDR3 sequence reads: CASSFSTGENSPLHF. The CDR3 DNA follows: TGTGCCAGCAGCTTCTCGACAGGGGAAAATTCACCCCTCCACTTT.

The J gene is TRBJ1-5, the V gene TRBV19; D gene ambiguous. The CDR3 sequence is 15 residues long. Trimming shortened V by 7 bases and J by 7 bases, and 20 bases separated the two germline ends. Germline CDR1 LNHDA, CDR2 SQIVND (reference sequence). CDR3 DNA: TGTGCCAGTACCCCAGCTGGCAGCGGCCGCCAGCCCCAGCATTTT. It specifies CASTPAGSGRQPQHF.

V usage is TRBV5-5 and J usage is TRBJ1-2; D call uncertain. Between the trimmed V and J ends, which lost 1 base and 0 bases, there was a span of 7 bases. The germline V gene has CDR1 SGHKS and CDR2 YYEKEE (reference sequence). This CDR3 comprises 14 residues. The CDR3 here is CASSLWDTNYGYTF. CDR3 nucleotide sequence: TGTGCCAGCAGCTTGTGGGATACTAACTATGGCTACACCTTC. Filled out from reference TRBV5-5 and TRBJ1-2, the complete variable domain reads DAGVTQSPTHLIKTRGQQVTLRCSPISGHKSVSWYQQVLGQGPQFIFQYYEKEERGRGNFPDRFSARQFPNYSSELNVNALLLGDSALYLCASSLWDTNYGYTFGSGTRLTVV.

This clonotype was recorded only once. The chain joins TRBV7-3 to TRBJ2-2; D may be TRBD1 (7 bases). CDR1 and CDR2 from the germline V gene are SGHTA and FQGTGA. The CDR3 is made up of 16 amino acids. Trimming took off 5 bases at V and 2 bases at J, with 15 bases between the two ends. The CDR3 DNA reads as TGTGCCAGCAGCCGACAGGGTGCGGGAAACACCGGGGAGCTGTTTTTT. Translating gives CASSRQGAGNTGELFF.

This clonotype was counted only a few times. V usage is TRBV7-2 and J usage is TRBJ2-7; 12 positions match TRBD2. Germline values: CDR1 SGHTA, CDR2 FQGNSA. Germline trimming cut 5 bases from V and 3 bases from J; bases unmatched to any gene: 5. CDR3 length: 15 amino acids. CDR3 sequence: CASSQTSGSGYEQYF. CDR3 DNA sequence: TGTGCCAGCAGCCAGACTAGCGGGAGTGGCTACGAGCAGTACTTC.

Points on this clonotype: One end of the junction fails to match germline, which may point to a read error. The chain couples TRBV10-3 to TRBJ2-6; tentatively, D is TRBD2 (6 bases). Germline loops: CDR1 ENHRY, CDR2 SYGVKD. The CDR3 is 18 amino acids. CDR3 DNA: TGTGCCAGCAGTTACTTGGTCAGGGAGGATGGAGGGACCAACGTCCTGACTTTC. Its translation: CASSYLVREDGGTNVLTF.

The gene calls are TRBV7-2 and TRBJ1-1; 7 bases fit TRBD1. Germline V gene lookup returns CDR1 SGHTA and CDR2 FQGNSA. This CDR3 has 15 amino acids. V lost 2 bases and J lost 4; bases outside the gene matches: 7. This chain's CDR3 is CASSLRDSGRTEAFF. CDR3 coding DNA: TGTGCCAGCAGCTTAAGGGACAGCGGGCGCACTGAAGCTTTCTTT.

This clonotype was recorded a few times. The V call is TRBV6-6, the J call TRBJ1-3; no definite D call. The CDR3 runs to 16 residues. V was trimmed by 4 bases and J by 0 bases, leaving 13 bases between them. The germline gives CDR1 MNHNY, CDR2 SVGAGI (reference sequence). CDR3 sequence reads: CASSSRTADSGNTIYF. In DNA, the CDR3 is TGTGCCAGCAGTTCTCGGACCGCCGACTCTGGAAACACCATATATTTT.

V usage is TRBV19 and J usage is TRBJ1-5, with D unresolved. This CDR3 spans 14 amino acids. V lost 7 bases, J lost 4 bases, and 14 bases lay in between. Germline CDR1 and CDR2: LNHDA and SQIVND (reference sequence). In DNA form, the CDR3 reads TGTGCCAGTACCGCCCCGGGCGTGAATCAGCCCCAGCATTTT. Translating gives CASTAPGVNQPQHF.

The chain is built from TRBV29-1 and TRBJ2-2; weak D call: TRBD2 (6 bases). The germline V gene has CDR1 SQVTM and CDR2 ANQGSEA. V dropped 6 bases and J dropped 5 bases, with 19 bases sitting between them. There are 15 residues in the CDR3. This chain's CDR3 is CSVQTNLGGTGELFF. In DNA form, the CDR3 reads TGCAGCGTCCAGACCAATCTCGGGGGTACCGGGGAGCTGTTTTTT.

This clonotype occurred many times. J is TRBJ2-2 and V is TRBV2; no firm D call. The CDR3 runs 14 residues. CDR1 and CDR2 from the germline V gene are SNHLY and FYNNEI. The V end lost 7 bases, the J end lost 0 bases, and 9 bases lay between the germline ends. The CDR3 sequence: CASIKGSNTGELFF. The CDR3 region has the DNA TGTGCCAGCATAAAAGGGTCGAACACCGGGGAGCTGTTTTTT.

This clonotype turned up a few times. The J gene is TRBJ2-5, the V gene TRBV2; D might be TRBD2 (5 bases). V lost 5 bases to trimming and J lost 5 bases, with 21 bases between them. This CDR3 has 16 amino acids. CDR1 is SNHLY and CDR2 is FYNNEI in the germline V gene. The CDR3 loop reads CASSFSISGPGETQYF. Here the CDR3 DNA reads TGTGCCAGCAGTTTTAGCATATCAGGACCGGGGGAGACCCAGTACTTC.

The gene calls are TRBV2 and TRBJ1-1; maybe TRBD1 (5 bases). Deletions cut 8 bases from V and 4 bases from J, with 17 bases between. The germline CDR1 and CDR2 sequences are SNHLY and FYNNEI. The CDR3 length is 14 residues. The CDR3 DNA sequence: TGTGCCAGCTTTTCGGAGATGGGGGGCACTGAAGCTTTCTTT. It is translated as CASFSEMGGTEAFF.

This chain joins TRBV29-1 and TRBJ1-4, with TRBD1 as a possible D gene (6 bases). CDR3 length equals 13 residues. Germline-derived CDR1 and CDR2 are SQVTM and ANQGSEA. V lost 2 bases, J lost 8 bases, and 12 bases lay in between. CDR3 sequence reads: CSVELTGKEKLFF. In DNA form, the CDR3 reads TGCAGCGTTGAACTCACAGGGAAAGAAAAACTGTTTTTT.

This clonotype has more than one count but fewer than ten. The rearrangement joins TRBV4-2 to TRBJ1-5; tentatively, D is TRBD1 (6 bases). V lost 3 bases and J lost 2, with 20 bases in between. The CDR3 totals 18 residues. Per the germline V gene, CDR1 is LGHNA and CDR2 is YNFKEQ. The CDR3 spells CASSQFWDNVMRNQPQHF. The CDR3 nucleotides read TGTGCCAGCAGCCAGTTTTGGGACAACGTGATGCGCAATCAGCCCCAGCATTTT.

This clonotype has more than one count but fewer than ten. The chain couples TRBV7-2 to TRBJ2-3, with D hard to call. Per the germline V gene, CDR1 is SGHTA and CDR2 is FQGNSA. The ends were cut back, 2 bases at V and 2 bases at J, with 11 bases in the middle. The length of the CDR3 is 15 residues. The DNA for the CDR3 is TGTGCCAGCAGCTTATTAGTAGGCCTCACAGATACGCAGTATTTT. Its protein is CASSLLVGLTDTQYF.

This clonotype has at least ten counts. The chain couples TRBV15 to TRBJ1-3; no reliable D call. Trimming took off 0 bases at V and 0 bases at J, with 9 bases between the two ends. CDR3 length: 16 residues. Germline V lookup: CDR1 LNHNV, CDR2 YYDKDF (reference sequence). This chain's CDR3 is CATSRDRGSSGNTIYF. In DNA, the CDR3 is TGTGCCACCAGCAGAGATCGTGGCAGCTCTGGAAACACCATATATTTT.